Presented here are 20 T cell receptor beta chains from one specimen sequenced in a study of shared clonotypes between healthy human individuals. Profiled with immunoSEQ multiplex PCR; TCRdb holds only in-frame clones, not every one. The profile shows over a million clones, about 75% of them singletons. The sample comprised memory CD4+ T cells sorted from blood. The subset denotes: CD45RA-negative fraction. Receptors originate from a man younger than 30 in good health.

This clone was found a few times. The rearrangement joins TRBV6-1 to TRBJ2-7, with a possible D match to TRBD1 (6 bases). This CDR3 has 13 residues. The V end was cut by 8 bases, the J end by 0 bases, with 11 bases between. CDR1 is MNHNS and CDR2 is SASEGT in the germline V gene. The CDR3 bases are TGTGCCAGCCAGGGGCTTCTCTCCTACGAGCAGTACTTC. Residues: CASQGLLSYEQYF.

The chain carries TRBV15 and TRBJ2-1; D might be TRBD2 (6 bases). The CDR3 contains 17 residues. The ends were cut back, 7 bases at V and 3 bases at J, with 22 bases in the middle. CDR1 is LNHNV and CDR2 is YYDKDF in the germline V gene (reference sequence). CDR3 protein: CATKMLPGRGYYNEQFF. The CDR3 nucleotides are TGTGCCACCAAAATGCTCCCAGGGCGGGGTTACTACAATGAGCAGTTCTTC.

The chain uses TRBV4-1 and TRBJ1-4; 8 bases are a match to TRBD1. CDR1 MGHRA and CDR2 YSYEKL come from the germline V gene. V was pared by 2 bases and J by 4 bases, with 3 bases of the junction left unmatched. This CDR3 has 15 residues. The CDR3 region has the DNA TGCGCCAGCAGCCAACCACAGGGGGATAATGAAAAACTGTTTTTT. Its translation is CASSQPQGDNEKLFF.

V usage is TRBV9 and J usage is TRBJ1-1, with unresolved D. V was clipped by 2 bases and J by 8 bases, with 13 bases between them. Germline-derived CDR1 and CDR2 are SGDLS and YYNGEE. This CDR3 comprises 13 residues. Here the CDR3 DNA reads TGTGCCAGCAGCGTTGGGAAAGCCCGGGAAGCTTTCTTT. As protein: CASSVGKAREAFF.

This chain joins TRBV6-5 and TRBJ2-7; 7 bases are a match to TRBD2. V shed 5 bases and J 1 base; nucleotides not matched to a gene: 5. The germline gives CDR1 MNHEY, CDR2 SVGAGI. The CDR3 loop spans 14 amino acids. The CDR3 sequence is CASSKHGGSYEQYF. CDR3 DNA: TGTGCCAGCAGTAAGCACGGGGGGTCCTACGAGCAGTACTTC.

The chain has TRBV9 and TRBJ2-2, with 7 bases fitting TRBD1. The V and J ends lost 5 bases and 3 bases, in that order; junction bases with no gene match: 4. CDR1 is SGDLS, CDR2 YYNGEE, per germline. The CDR3 loop spans 14 amino acids. CDR3 protein: CASSRGRYTGELFF. In nucleotides, the CDR3 is TGTGCCAGCAGTAGGGGGCGGTACACCGGGGAGCTGTTTTTT.

This CDR3 reads CASHPGGVYEQYF. CDR3 bases: TGCGCCAGCCACCCGGGGGGGGTCTACGAGCAGTACTTC. This chain connects TRBV10-2 to TRBJ2-7, with 8 nucleotides matching TRBD2. This CDR3 has 13 amino acids. V shed 8 bases and J 3 bases; nucleotides not matched to a gene: 6. The germline CDR1 and CDR2 sequences are WSHSY and SAAADI.

The chain recombines TRBV5-4 with TRBJ1-2, with D hard to call. This CDR3 is 15 amino acids long. V shed 1 base and J shed 0 bases, with 10 bases lying between them. Germline values: CDR1 SGHNT, CDR2 YYREEE (reference sequence). CDR3: CASSLWTDANYGYTF. The CDR3 DNA reads as TGTGCCAGCAGCTTGTGGACGGATGCTAACTATGGCTACACCTTC.

The chain carries TRBV15 and TRBJ2-5; no clear D. V lost 5 bases, J lost 1 base, and 11 bases lay in between. Germline CDR1 is LNHNV and CDR2 is YYDKDF (reference sequence). There are 14 residues in the CDR3. In DNA, the CDR3 is TGTGCCACCAGCGTCCGGAAGTCCCAAGAGACCCAGTACTTC. Amino acid sequence: CATSVRKSQETQYF.

The genes are TRBV7-8 and TRBJ2-3; 13 positions agree with TRBD2. This CDR3 has 16 residues. J gave up 4 bases and V 3 bases, and 4 bases lay outside the gene matches. Germline V gives CDR1 SGHVS, CDR2 FQNEAQ. CDR3 sequence: CASSFRTSGSPDTQYF. The CDR3 nucleotides are TGTGCCAGCAGCTTTCGGACTAGCGGGAGCCCAGATACGCAGTATTTT. The complete variable domain, with remaining parts taken from reference TRBV7-8 and TRBJ2-3, reads GAGVSQSPRYKVAKRGQDVALRCDPISGHVSLFWYQQALGQGPEFLTYFQNEAQLDKSGLPSDRFFAERPEGSVSTLKIQRTQQEDSAVYLCASSFRTSGSPDTQYFGPGTRLTVL.

J is TRBJ2-2 and V is TRBV5-1; tentatively, D is TRBD1 (5 bases). The germline gives CDR1 SGHRS, CDR2 YFSETQ. The CDR3 loop spans 16 amino acids. V was trimmed by 4 bases and J by 6 bases, leaving 19 bases between them. The CDR3 DNA follows: TGCGCCAGCAGCCCGCCCCGGGCAGGGCAAGCCGGGGAGCTGTTTTTT. Protein: CASSPPRAGQAGELFF.

The chain has TRBV9 and TRBJ2-7; D gene ambiguous. The CDR3 is 14 amino acids. Germline CDR1 SGDLS, CDR2 YYNGEE. The V end was cut by 1 base, the J end by 0 bases, with 8 bases between. The DNA of the CDR3 is TGTGCCAGCAGCGTACGTGACAACTCCTACGAGCAGTACTTC. Its protein product is CASSVRDNSYEQYF.

This clone occurred once. The V and J genes are TRBV19 and TRBJ2-6; D not resolved. CDR3 length: 16 residues. Per the germline V gene, CDR1 is LNHDA and CDR2 is SQIVND (reference sequence). Trimming pared 8 bases from V and 1 base from J, leaving 15 bases between. CDR3 region: CASSLPLGSGANVLTF. In nucleotides, the CDR3 is TGTGCCAGTTCACTCCCTTTGGGGTCTGGGGCCAACGTCCTGACTTTC.

This chain uses TRBV7-2 with TRBJ2-5, with 11 bases that match TRBD2. The DNA matches TRBJ2-7 better at its end, which makes the J call doubtful. This CDR3 region has 15 residues. The germline gives CDR1 SGHTA, CDR2 FQGNSA. CDR3 region: CASSTGTSGSYEQYF. The CDR3 coding sequence is TGTGCCAGCAGCACTGGGACTAGCGGCTCCTACGAGCAGTACTTC.

To note about this clone: Distinct nucleotide sequences in the sample also encode this CDR3. The rearrangement joins TRBV15 to TRBJ2-7, with 11 bases matching TRBD2. Germline V gene sequence: CDR1 LNHNV, CDR2 YYDKDF (reference sequence). The CDR3 covers 15 residues. After removal of 1 base from V and 2 bases from J, the junction contained 1 base not matched to a gene. CDR3 region: CATSRVLAGAYEQYF. As DNA, the CDR3 is TGTGCCACCAGCAGAGTACTAGCGGGAGCCTACGAGCAGTACTTC.

Turning to this clone: One end of the junction varies from germline; a read error may be responsible. The chain carries TRBV7-7 and TRBJ2-2; no clear D gene. The V gene's germline CDR1 is SSHAT and CDR2 FNYEAQ (reference sequence). The CDR3 is 13 amino acids. CDR3 DNA: TGTGCTAGCAGTGAGAGGAATTTAGGGGAGCTGTTTTTT. Translated: CASSERNLGELFF.

The V gene is TRBV4-1, the J gene TRBJ2-3; 11 positions match TRBD1. The CDR3 has 18 residues. Germline CDR1 is MGHRA and CDR2 is YSYEKL. Germline trimming cut 1 base from V and 4 bases from J; bases unmatched to any gene: 10. The CDR3 is CASSQGTGGWMWADTQYF. The CDR3 coding sequence is TGCGCCAGCAGCCAAGGGACAGGGGGCTGGATGTGGGCAGATACGCAGTATTTT.

V is TRBV5-1 and J is TRBJ2-5; D is unresolved. This CDR3 has 15 amino acids. The V end lost 1 base, the J end lost 1 base, and 11 bases lay between the germline ends. In germline, CDR1 is SGHRS, CDR2 YFSETQ. CDR3 loop: CASSLMSSVQETQYF. The DNA of the CDR3 is TGCGCCAGCAGCTTGATGTCCTCAGTCCAAGAGACCCAGTACTTC.

CDR3 bases: TGTGCCAGTAGTCCCCGTCGGATGGACAATGAGCAGTTCTTC. Protein: CASSPRRMDNEQFF. The chain couples TRBV19 to TRBJ2-1; D is uncertain. Germline V gives CDR1 LNHDA, CDR2 SQIVND (reference sequence). Trimming shortened V by 5 bases and J by 5 bases, and 13 bases separated the two germline ends. The CDR3 spans 14 residues.

V is TRBV6-5 and J is TRBJ1-1; D is possibly TRBD1 (6 bases). Germline V gene sequence: CDR1 MNHEY, CDR2 SVGAGI. The V and J ends lost 5 bases and 4 bases respectively, with 11 bases between them. The CDR3 spans 13 residues. The CDR3 protein is CASSPTGSTEAFF. CDR3 bases: TGTGCCAGCAGTCCTACAGGGTCCACTGAAGCTTTCTTT.